This T cell receptor beta chain derives from a study of shared clonotypes between healthy human individuals. Turning to this clone: Its antigen is currently unknown.

The germline V gene encodes CDR1 LGHNA and CDR2 YNFKEQ. The CDR3 is 16 amino acids. Trimming removed 0 bases at V and 0 bases at J, with 9 bases between. Naive CD8 isolation took CD45RO-negative cells positively selected for CCR7 and excluded terminally differentiated effector memory CD45RA+ cells. Healthy and HIV-negative, the adult donors had no recent acute infections or vaccinations. General observations from the study: Among donors, clonotype sharing was expected to be affected by sequencing depth. What rarefaction showed was incomplete sorted-subset sequencing despite large depth.

Profiling relied on immunoSEQ multiplex PCR, and the TCRdb table lists in-frame clones only, not all of them. The data hold hundreds of thousands of clones, with 85% to 95% observed a single time. This receptor was obtained from a woman between 25 and 40 years old in good health. The rearrangement joins TRBV4-2 to TRBJ1-3; D gene unclear. The sample consisted of naive CD8+ T cells sorted from blood. The CDR3 sequence: CASSQDDRGSGNTIYF. The CDR3 bases are TGTGCCAGCAGCCAAGATGATCGTGGCTCTGGAAACACCATATATTTT.